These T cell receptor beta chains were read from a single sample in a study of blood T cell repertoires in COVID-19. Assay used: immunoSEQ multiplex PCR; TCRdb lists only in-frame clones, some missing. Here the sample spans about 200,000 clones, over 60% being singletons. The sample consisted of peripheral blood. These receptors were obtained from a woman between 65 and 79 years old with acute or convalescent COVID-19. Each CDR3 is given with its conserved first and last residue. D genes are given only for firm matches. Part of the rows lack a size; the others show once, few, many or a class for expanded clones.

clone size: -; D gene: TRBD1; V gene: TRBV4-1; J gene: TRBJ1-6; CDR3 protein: CASSQEAGTVSSPLHF; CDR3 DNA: TGCGCCAGCAGCCAAGAGGCCGGGACAGTATCTTCTCCCCTCCACTTT
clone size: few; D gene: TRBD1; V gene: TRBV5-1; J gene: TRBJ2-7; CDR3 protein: CASSPATGGHNYEQYF; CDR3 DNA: TGCGCCAGCAGCCCGGCCACAGGGGGGCACAACTACGAGCAGTACTTC
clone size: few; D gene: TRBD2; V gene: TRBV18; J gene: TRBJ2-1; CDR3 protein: CASSPSQTSGYNEQFF; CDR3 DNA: TGTGCCAGCTCACCATCACAGACTAGCGGATACAATGAGCAGTTCTTC
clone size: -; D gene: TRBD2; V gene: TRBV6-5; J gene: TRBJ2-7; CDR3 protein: CASMRLAGGSYEQYF; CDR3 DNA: TGTGCCAGCATGAGGCTAGCGGGAGGATCCTACGAGCAGTACTTC
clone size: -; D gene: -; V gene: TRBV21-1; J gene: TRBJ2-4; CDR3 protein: CASSKVNIEDVLAKNIQYF; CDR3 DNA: TGTGCCAGCAGCAAAGTGAACATCGAGGATGTTTTAGCCAAAAACATTCAGTACTTC
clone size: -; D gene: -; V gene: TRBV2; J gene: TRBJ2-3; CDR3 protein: CASSGDTRTDTQYF; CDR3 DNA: TGTGCCAGCAGTGGGGACACACGCACAGATACGCAGTATTTT
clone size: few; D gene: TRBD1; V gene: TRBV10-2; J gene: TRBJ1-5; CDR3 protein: CASKIDRDQPQHF; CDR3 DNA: TGCGCCAGCAAAATTGACAGGGATCAGCCCCAGCATTTT
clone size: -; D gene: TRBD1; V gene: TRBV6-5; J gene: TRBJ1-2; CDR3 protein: CASSSTGTGYTF; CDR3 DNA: TGTGCCAGCAGTTCGACAGGGACTGGCTACACCTTC
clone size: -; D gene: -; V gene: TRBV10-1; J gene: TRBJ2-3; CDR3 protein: CASSESLLAPTDTQYF; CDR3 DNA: TGCGCCAGCAGTGAGTCGTTGCTAGCGCCGACAGATACGCAGTATTTT
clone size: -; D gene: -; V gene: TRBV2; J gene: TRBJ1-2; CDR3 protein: CASRENGRSVRGYTF; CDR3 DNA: TGTGCCAGCAGGGAGAACGGCCGTTCTGTGAGGGGCTACACCTTC
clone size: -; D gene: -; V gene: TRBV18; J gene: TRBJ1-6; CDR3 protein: CASSPRPGEGNSPLHF; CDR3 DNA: TGTGCCAGCTCACCAAGGCCGGGGGAAGGTAATTCACCCCTCCACTTT
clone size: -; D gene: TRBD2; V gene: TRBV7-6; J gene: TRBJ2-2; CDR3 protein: CASSSGTRSNTGELFF; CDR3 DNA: TGTGCCAGTTCATCCGGGACTAGGTCAAACACCGGGGAGCTGTTTTTT